This T cell receptor beta chain was documented in a study of blood T cell repertoires in COVID-19. At the level of the study: Samples representing acute and convalescent COVID-19 were sourced from the United States, Italy and Spain. In each case, the material was cDNA or gDNA derived from T cells, B-cell-depleted T cells, or PBMCs.

Here immunoSEQ multiplex PCR was the method, and the copy in TCRdb shows in-frame clones only, minus some. The data show roughly 200,000 clones, just under 80% seen once. The trim removed 2 bases at V and 7 bases at J, leaving 2 bases unmatched. Germline values: CDR1 MNHEY, CDR2 SVGEGT. CDR3 length: 13 amino acids. The source of this sequence is a woman older than 75 with active or convalescent COVID-19. Specimen: peripheral blood. This chain joins TRBV6-2 or TRBV6-3 and TRBJ1-2, with 9 bases that match TRBD1. CDR3: CASSYPDRGGYTF. The CDR3 DNA reads TGTGCCAGCAGTTACCCGGACAGGGGTGGCTACACCTTC.